The source of this T cell receptor beta chain is a study of tumor-infiltrating lymphocytes in localized non-small cell lung cancer. TCRdb keeps only in-frame clones here, not all; method: immunoSEQ multiplex PCR. The data contain roughly 9,200 clones, around 81% of them singletons. The germline gives CDR1 SQVTM, CDR2 ANQGSEA. This CDR3 comprises 15 residues. V was trimmed by 6 bases and J by 8 bases, leaving 22 bases between them. This TCR came from a human donor with non-small cell lung cancer. The chain has TRBV29-1 and TRBJ1-4, with a tentative D call TRBD1 (5 bases). The sample consisted of uninvolved lung tissue not adjacent to the tumor. This chain's CDR3 is CSVRLDRGSREKLFF. The CDR3 DNA sequence: TGCAGCGTCAGGTTGGATAGGGGCTCGAGGGAAAAACTGTTTTTT.